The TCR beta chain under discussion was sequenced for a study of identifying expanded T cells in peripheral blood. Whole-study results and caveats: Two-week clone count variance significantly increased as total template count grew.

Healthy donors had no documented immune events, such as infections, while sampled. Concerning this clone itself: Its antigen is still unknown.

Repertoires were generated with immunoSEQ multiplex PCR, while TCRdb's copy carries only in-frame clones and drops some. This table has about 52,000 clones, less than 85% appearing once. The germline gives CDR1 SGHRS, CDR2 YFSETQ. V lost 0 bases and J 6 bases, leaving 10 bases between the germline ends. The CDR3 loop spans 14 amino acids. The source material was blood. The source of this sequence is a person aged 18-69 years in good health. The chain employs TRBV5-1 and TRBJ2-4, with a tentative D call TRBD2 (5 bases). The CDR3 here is CASSLGEFGNIQYF. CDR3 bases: TGCGCCAGCAGCTTGGGGGAGTTTGGAAACATTCAGTACTTC.